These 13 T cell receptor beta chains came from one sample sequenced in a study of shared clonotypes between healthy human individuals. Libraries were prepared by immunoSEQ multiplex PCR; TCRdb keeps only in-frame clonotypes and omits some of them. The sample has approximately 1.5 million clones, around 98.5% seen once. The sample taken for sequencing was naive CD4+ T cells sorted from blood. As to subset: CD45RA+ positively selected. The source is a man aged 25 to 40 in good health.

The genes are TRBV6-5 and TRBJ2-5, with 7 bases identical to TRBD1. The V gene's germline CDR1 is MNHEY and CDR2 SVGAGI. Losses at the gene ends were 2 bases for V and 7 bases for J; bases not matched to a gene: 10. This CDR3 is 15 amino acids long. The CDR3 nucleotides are TGTGCCAGCAGTTACGATGGGGACACAGGGGTGACCCAGTACTTC. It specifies CASSYDGDTGVTQYF.

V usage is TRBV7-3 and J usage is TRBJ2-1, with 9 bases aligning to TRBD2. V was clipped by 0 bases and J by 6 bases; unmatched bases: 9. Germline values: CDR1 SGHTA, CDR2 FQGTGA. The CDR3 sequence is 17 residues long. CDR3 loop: CASSLTTGGGRANEQFF. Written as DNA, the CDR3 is TGTGCCAGCAGCTTAACGACCGGTGGCGGGAGGGCCAATGAGCAGTTCTTC.

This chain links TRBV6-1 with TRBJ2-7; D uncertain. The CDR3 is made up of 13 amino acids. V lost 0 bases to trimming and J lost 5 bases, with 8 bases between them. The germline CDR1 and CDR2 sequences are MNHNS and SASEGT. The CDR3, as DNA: TGTGCCAGCAGTGAAGCTAGGGTCAACGAGCAGTACTTC. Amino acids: CASSEARVNEQYF.

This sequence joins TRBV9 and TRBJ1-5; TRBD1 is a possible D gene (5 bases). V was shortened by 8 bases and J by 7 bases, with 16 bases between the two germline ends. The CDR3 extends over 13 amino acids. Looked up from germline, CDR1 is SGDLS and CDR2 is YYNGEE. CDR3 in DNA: TGTGCCAGTTCCGAGGGGATCGGGCAGCCCCAGCATTTT. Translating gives CASSEGIGQPQHF.

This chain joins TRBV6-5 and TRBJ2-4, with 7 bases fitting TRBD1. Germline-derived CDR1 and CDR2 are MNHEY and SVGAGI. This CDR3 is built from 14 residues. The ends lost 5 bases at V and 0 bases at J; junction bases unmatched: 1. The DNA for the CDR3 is TGTGCCAGCAGTAACAGGGGAGCCAAAAACATTCAGTACTTC. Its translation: CASSNRGAKNIQYF.

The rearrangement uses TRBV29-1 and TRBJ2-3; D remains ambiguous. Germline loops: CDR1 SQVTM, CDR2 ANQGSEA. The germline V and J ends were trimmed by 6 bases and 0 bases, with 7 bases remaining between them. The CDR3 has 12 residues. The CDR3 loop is CSVGPSTDTQYF. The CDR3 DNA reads TGCAGCGTAGGTCCTAGCACAGATACGCAGTATTTT.

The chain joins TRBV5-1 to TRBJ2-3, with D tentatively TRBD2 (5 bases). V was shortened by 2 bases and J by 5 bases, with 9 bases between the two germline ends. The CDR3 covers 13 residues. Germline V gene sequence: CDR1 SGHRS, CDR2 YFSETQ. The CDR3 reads CASSFAGEDTQYF. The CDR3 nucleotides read TGCGCCAGCAGCTTCGCCGGGGAAGATACGCAGTATTTT.

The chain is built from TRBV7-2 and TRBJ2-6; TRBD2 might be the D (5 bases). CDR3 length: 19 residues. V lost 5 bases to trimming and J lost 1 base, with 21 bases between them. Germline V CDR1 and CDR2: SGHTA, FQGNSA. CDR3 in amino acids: CASSPHFVRTGSGANVLTF. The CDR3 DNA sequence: TGTGCCAGCAGCCCCCATTTTGTTCGAACGGGGTCTGGGGCCAACGTCCTGACTTTC.

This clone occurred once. The CDR3 coding sequence is TGCGCCAGCAGCTTGGCCCCGGCCTTCCCTGGGGCCAACGTCCTGACTTTC. It specifies CASSLAPAFPGANVLTF. The gene calls are TRBV5-1 and TRBJ2-6; D gene unclear. CDR1 and CDR2 from the germline V gene are SGHRS and YFSETQ. Trimming cost V 0 bases and J 2 bases, with 12 bases left between them. This CDR3 is built from 17 residues.

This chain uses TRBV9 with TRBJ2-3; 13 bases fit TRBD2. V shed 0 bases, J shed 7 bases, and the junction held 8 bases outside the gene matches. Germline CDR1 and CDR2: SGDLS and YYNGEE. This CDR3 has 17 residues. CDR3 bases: TGTGCCAGCAGCGTAGAGCTCCGGACTAGCGGGGGAAATACGCAGTATTTT. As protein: CASSVELRTSGGNTQYF.

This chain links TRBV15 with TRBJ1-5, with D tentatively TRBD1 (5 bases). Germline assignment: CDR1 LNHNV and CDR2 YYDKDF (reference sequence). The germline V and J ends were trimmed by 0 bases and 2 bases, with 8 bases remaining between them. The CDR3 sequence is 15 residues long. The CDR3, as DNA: TGTGCCACCAGCAGAGAAGGGGACGGCAATCAGCCCCAGCATTTT. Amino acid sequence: CATSREGDGNQPQHF.

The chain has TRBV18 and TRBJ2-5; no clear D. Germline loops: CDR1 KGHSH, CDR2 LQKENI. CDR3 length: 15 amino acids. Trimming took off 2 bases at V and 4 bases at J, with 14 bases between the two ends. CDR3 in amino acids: CASSPSAGPGETQYF. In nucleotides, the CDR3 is TGTGCCAGCTCACCATCAGCTGGCCCAGGAGAGACCCAGTACTTC. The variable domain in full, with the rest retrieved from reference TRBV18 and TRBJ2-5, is NAGVMQNPRHLVRRRGQEARLRCSPMKGHSHVYWYRQLPEEGLKFMVYLQKENIIDESGMPKERFSAEFPKEGPSILRIQQVVRGDSAAYFCASSPSAGPGETQYFGPGTRLLVL.

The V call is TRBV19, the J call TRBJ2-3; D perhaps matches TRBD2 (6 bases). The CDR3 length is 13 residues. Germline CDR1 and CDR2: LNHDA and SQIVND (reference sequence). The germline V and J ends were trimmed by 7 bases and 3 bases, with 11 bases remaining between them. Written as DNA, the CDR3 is TGTGCCAGTAAACTAGCCTGGACAGATACGCAGTATTTT. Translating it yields CASKLAWTDTQYF.